The 27 T cell receptor beta chains in this list originate from one sample, sequenced in a study of blood T cell repertoires in COVID-19. The table came from immunoSEQ multiplex PCR; TCRdb's copy has only in-frame clones and leaves some out. The data show 210,000 or so clones, about 83% seen once. Material for sequencing was peripheral blood. The origin of the receptors is a woman aged 50 to 60 with active or convalescent COVID-19.

The chain combines TRBV6-6 with TRBJ1-5; D gene unclear. Germline-derived CDR1 and CDR2 are MNHNY and SVGAGI (reference sequence). The CDR3 is 14 amino acids. Deletions cut 2 bases from V and 10 bases from J, with 15 bases between. DNA for the CDR3: TGTGCCAGCAGTTACCGCGGCGGGCTAAGCCCCCAGCATTTT. This codes for CASSYRGGLSPQHF.

This chain uses TRBV6-5 with TRBJ2-1, with TRBD1 as a possible D gene (5 bases). V lost 5 bases to trimming and J lost 3 bases, with 14 bases between them. CDR1 is MNHEY and CDR2 is SVGAGI in the germline V gene. The CDR3 length is 15 residues. The CDR3 DNA reads TGTGCCAGCAGTCTTAGAGACAGTTACTACAATGAGCAGTTCTTC. It codes for CASSLRDSYYNEQFF.

The rearrangement joins TRBV28 to TRBJ2-2; 14 bases are a match to TRBD2. Germline loops: CDR1 MDHEN, CDR2 SYDVKM. This CDR3 region has 16 residues. CDR3 coding DNA: TGTGCAGCCGGGACTAGCGGGAGCGTAGGCACCGGGGAGCTGTTTTTT. Translated: CAAGTSGSVGTGELFF.

The CDR3 sequence is CATSRSGQGTFQPQHF. CDR3 DNA: TGTGCCACCAGCAGATCGGGACAGGGGACATTTCAGCCCCAGCATTTT. The V and J genes are TRBV15 and TRBJ1-5, with 10 bases matching TRBD1. Germline CDR1 is LNHNV and CDR2 is YYDKDF (reference sequence). The CDR3 contains 16 residues. With 2 bases clipped from V and 6 bases from J, the junction kept 7 bases outside the gene matches.

The V call is TRBV9, the J call TRBJ2-6, with D unclear. The CDR3 loop spans 16 amino acids. V dropped 4 bases and J dropped 2 bases, with 13 bases sitting between them. Germline V CDR1 and CDR2: SGDLS, YYNGEE. In nucleotides, the CDR3 is TGTGCCAGCAGCAAAGAAGGCCGGGCTGGGGCCAACGTCCTGACTTTC. Translated, it gives CASSKEGRAGANVLTF.

The V and J genes are TRBV3-1 (or the pseudogene TRBV3-2) and TRBJ1-2; perhaps TRBD1 as D (6 bases). Germline assignment: CDR1 LGHDT and CDR2 YNNKEL (reference sequence). This CDR3 contains 15 residues. Trimming pared 0 bases from V and 5 bases from J, leaving 13 bases between. CDR3 in amino acids: CASSQDALQGYGYTF. CDR3 sequence (DNA): TGTGCCAGCAGCCAAGATGCCCTGCAGGGGTATGGCTACACCTTC.

This chain joins TRBV13 and TRBJ1-1; D is uncertain. Trimming took 2 bases from V and 4 from J, leaving 8 bases between them. Germline values: CDR1 PRHDT, CDR2 FYEKMQ (reference sequence). The CDR3 length is 13 residues. CDR3 sequence (DNA): TGTGCCAGCAGCTTACCCCGGGGCACTGAAGCTTTCTTT. This codes for CASSLPRGTEAFF.

The V gene is TRBV2, the J gene TRBJ1-5, with D possibly TRBD1 on 6 matching bases. Between the trimmed V and J ends, which lost 5 bases and 4 bases, there was a span of 9 bases. Germline V lookup: CDR1 SNHLY, CDR2 FYNNEI. The length of the CDR3 is 13 residues. This chain's CDR3 is CASSIRGNQPQHF. The DNA of the CDR3 is TGTGCCAGCAGTATAAGGGGGAATCAGCCCCAGCATTTT.

CDR3 nucleotide sequence: TGTGCCAGTAGTGCTGGGACAGGGCATCAGCCCCAGCATTTT. This sequence encodes CASSAGTGHQPQHF. The chain employs TRBV19 and TRBJ1-5; 9 nucleotides agree with TRBD1. Germline V gene sequence: CDR1 LNHDA, CDR2 SQIVND (reference sequence). The CDR3 runs to 14 residues. V was pared by 5 bases and J by 5 bases, with 4 bases of the junction left unmatched.

The V and J genes are TRBV11-2 and TRBJ1-1; D not certain. CDR3 size: 16 residues. Germline loops: CDR1 SGHAT, CDR2 FQNNGV. V was shortened by 1 base and J by 4 bases, with 16 bases between the two germline ends. CDR3 DNA: TGTGCCAGCAGCTTAGTCTTCTCAACAATAAGCACTGAAGCTTTCTTT. Translation: CASSLVFSTISTEAFF.

The chain recombines TRBV6-5 with TRBJ1-1; D may be TRBD1 (5 bases). CDR3 length equals 12 residues. CDR1 is MNHEY and CDR2 is SVGAGI in the germline V gene. V lost 5 bases to trimming and J lost 8 bases, with 12 bases between them. CDR3 region: CASSPSGKEAFF. The CDR3 DNA sequence: TGTGCCAGCAGTCCTTCAGGGAAAGAAGCTTTCTTT.

J is TRBJ2-7 and V is TRBV6-5; possibly TRBD2 for D (6 bases). CDR3 size: 11 residues. Per germline, CDR1 MNHEY and CDR2 SVGAGI. Trimming removed 11 bases from V and 5 bases from J, with 13 bases in between. The CDR3 reads CAAGFGHEQYV. The CDR3 nucleotides read TGTGCCGCGGGGTTCGGCCACGAGCAGTACGTC.

The chain is built from TRBV19 and TRBJ1-2, with a tentative D call TRBD1 (5 bases). Per germline, CDR1 LNHDA and CDR2 SQIVND (reference sequence). Trimming took off 9 bases at V and 7 bases at J, with 24 bases between the two ends. The CDR3 spans 15 residues. The CDR3 loop is CASIGGAGGLFGYTF. The CDR3 nucleotides read TGTGCCAGCATAGGCGGGGCAGGTGGTCTCTTTGGCTACACCTTC.

The CDR3 spells CASSVDRVASGNTIYF. The CDR3 DNA is TGTGCCAGCAGTGTCGACAGGGTAGCTTCTGGAAACACCATATATTTT. This sequence joins TRBV28 and TRBJ1-3; 7 nucleotides line up with TRBD1. CDR3 length: 16 amino acids. Losses at the gene ends were 5 bases for V and 1 base for J; bases not matched to a gene: 8. Germline lookup yields CDR1 MDHEN and CDR2 SYDVKM.

CDR3 loop: CASSLEPGRSSGNTIYF. CDR3 in DNA: TGTGCCAGCAGCTTGGAGCCGGGAAGGAGTTCTGGAAACACCATATATTTT. V usage is TRBV5-4 and J usage is TRBJ1-3; no clear D gene. V lost 0 bases and J lost 1, with 14 bases in between. This CDR3 is 17 amino acids long. Germline V gene sequence: CDR1 SGHNT, CDR2 YYREEE (reference sequence).

J is TRBJ1-3 and V is TRBV6-1; the D gene is possibly TRBD1 (6 bases). The V gene lost 0 bases and the J gene lost 8 bases, with 17 bases spanning the gap. The germline V gene encodes CDR1 MNHNS and CDR2 SASEGT. The CDR3 totals 16 residues. The CDR3 is CASSEAGTFPGDTIYF. The CDR3 DNA follows: TGTGCCAGCAGTGAAGCGGGGACCTTCCCAGGGGACACCATATATTTT.

The chain combines TRBV19 with TRBJ2-7; TRBD2 aligns across 10 bases. Germline V gene lookup returns CDR1 LNHDA and CDR2 SQIVND (reference sequence). Trimming took 4 bases from V and 4 from J; bases not matched to a gene: 4. The CDR3 consists of 14 residues. CDR3 residues: CASSNLAGAYEQYF. The CDR3 nucleotides are TGTGCCAGTAGTAATCTAGCGGGAGCATACGAGCAGTACTTC.

The V gene is TRBV5-1, the J gene TRBJ1-4, with D perhaps TRBD1 (5 bases). In germline, CDR1 is SGHRS, CDR2 YFSETQ. V lost 0 bases and J 7 bases, leaving 13 bases between the germline ends. CDR3 length: 15 amino acids. CDR3: CASSLGRGIGEKLFF. The CDR3 DNA reads as TGCGCCAGCAGCTTGGGGAGGGGAATTGGTGAAAAACTGTTTTTT.

The CDR3 reads CASSESTSGRPQYNEQFF. As DNA, the CDR3 is TGCGCCAGCAGTGAGTCTACTAGCGGCCGCCCGCAATACAATGAGCAGTTCTTC. The chain uses TRBV10-1 and TRBJ2-1, with 8 nucleotides matching TRBD2. V lost 0 bases, J lost 4 bases, and 11 bases stayed unmatched. This CDR3 spans 18 amino acids. In germline, CDR1 is WNHNN, CDR2 SYGVQD (reference sequence).

This chain links TRBV5-1 with TRBJ2-1; maybe TRBD2 (6 bases). Germline loops: CDR1 SGHRS, CDR2 YFSETQ. The CDR3 extends over 15 amino acids. V was cut by 4 bases and J by 0 bases, with 11 bases left in between. CDR3 protein: CASSIYGSSYNEQFF. CDR3 bases: TGCGCCAGCAGCATATACGGGAGCTCCTACAATGAGCAGTTCTTC.

The chain couples TRBV5-1 to TRBJ1-2; TRBD1 agrees at 11 bases. Trimming removed 5 bases from V and 4 bases from J; junction bases left unmatched: 10. CDR3 size: 16 residues. The germline CDR1 and CDR2 sequences are SGHRS and YFSETQ. The CDR3 loop is CASSGTGGQLGYGYTF. The DNA of the CDR3 is TGCGCCAGCAGTGGGACAGGGGGTCAACTAGGCTATGGCTACACCTTC.

V is TRBV6-1 and J is TRBJ2-5; D might be TRBD1 (6 bases). CDR1 and CDR2 from the germline V gene are MNHNS and SASEGT. The CDR3 extends over 14 amino acids. The V end lost 3 bases, the J end lost 2 bases, and 10 bases lay between the germline ends. The DNA of the CDR3 is TGTGCCAGCAGTGAGCCAGGGGCTCAAGAGACCCAGTACTTC. Translating gives CASSEPGAQETQYF.

The chain combines TRBV28 with TRBJ2-3; D ambiguous. Looked up from germline, CDR1 is MDHEN and CDR2 is SYDVKM. V was pared by 5 bases and J by 0 bases, with 15 bases between. The CDR3 is 16 residues long. The CDR3 is CASSQAAAVSTDTQYF. The CDR3 DNA follows: TGTGCCAGCAGTCAGGCAGCCGCAGTAAGCACAGATACGCAGTATTTT.

The chain carries TRBV27 and TRBJ2-6; no clear D gene. The germline CDR1 and CDR2 sequences are MNHEY and SMNVEV (reference sequence). Trimming shortened V by 3 bases and J by 2 bases, and 8 bases separated the two germline ends. The CDR3 is 15 residues long. CDR3 DNA: TGTGCCAGCAGTTTTCAACTTGCTGGGGCCAACGTCCTGACTTTC. It translates to CASSFQLAGANVLTF.

V and J are TRBV7-8 and TRBJ2-7; TRBD2 matches 7 bases. Germline V gene lookup returns CDR1 SGHVS and CDR2 FQNEAQ. The J segment lost 3 bases and the V segment lost 5 bases, leaving 10 bases of the junction unmatched. CDR3 length equals 15 residues. Here the CDR3 reads CASSPGVAGIYEQYV. CDR3 bases: TGTGCCAGCAGCCCCGGGGTAGCGGGCATCTACGAGCAGTACGTC.

The chain is built from TRBV18 and TRBJ1-4, with D uncertain. V was pared by 3 bases and J by 8 bases, with 16 bases between. Germline assignment: CDR1 KGHSH and CDR2 LQKENI. The CDR3 loop spans 15 amino acids. The CDR3 here is CASSPYTGVEEKLFF. DNA for the CDR3: TGTGCCAGCTCACCCTATACGGGAGTGGAAGAAAAACTGTTTTTT.

This chain joins TRBV29-1 and TRBJ2-1; possible D gene TRBD2, 6 bases. V was trimmed by 3 bases and J by 1 base, leaving 13 bases between them. Germline V gene sequence: CDR1 SQVTM, CDR2 ANQGSEA. This CDR3 spans 15 amino acids. The CDR3 sequence is CSVEGGIRSYNEQFF. The CDR3, as DNA: TGCAGCGTTGAGGGCGGGATAAGGTCCTACAATGAGCAGTTCTTC.